Each of the 5 T cell receptor beta chains below was sequenced from the same sample in a study of CD8 T cells in ankylosing spondylitis (dated by TCRdb to the late 2010s). The research as a whole found: Blood from ankylosing spondylitis patients appeared to be characterized by a TCR beta motif made up of several highly homologous amino acid variants.

Libraries were built with 5' RACE. TCRdb names Illumina HiSeq 2500 as the instrument used. Through fastp at Q25 and MiXCR, TCRdb rebuilt clones from the public reads, retaining in-frame beta chains. Every entry covers one CDR3 protein and lists the most common genes and DNA from its rows. A total of roughly 700,000 distinct CDR3 sequences appear in this sample, around 20% of them only once. Clones ranked in the top ten supply under 20% of the sample. What these receptors recognize is not known. Sequencing was done on a sample of blood, either unsorted or a sorted T cell fraction (not recorded which). The receptors were sampled from a male donor with ankylosing spondylitis.

In this sample, this clonotype turned up a few times. The chain joins TRBV5-1 to TRBJ2-1; 10 positions match TRBD1. This CDR3 contains 17 residues. Looked up from germline, CDR1 is SGHRS and CDR2 is YFSETQ. Germline trimming cut 0 bases from V and 4 bases from J; bases unmatched to any gene: 7. The CDR3 sequence is CASSLGRRDRGYNEQFF. Here the CDR3 DNA reads TGCGCCAGCAGCTTGGGGCGGCGGGACAGGGGTTACAATGAGCAGTTCTTC.

A few counts support this clonotype. CDR3 protein: CSARDSRGKETQYF. CDR3 DNA: TGCAGTGCTAGAGATTCCAGGGGAAAGGAGACCCAGTACTTC. This chain joins TRBV20-1 and TRBJ2-5; maybe TRBD1 (6 bases). Germline V gene sequence: CDR1 DFQATT, CDR2 SNEGSKA (reference sequence). V was clipped by 0 bases and J by 5 bases, with 13 bases between them. This CDR3 is built from 14 residues.

This chain uses TRBV7-3 with TRBJ2-6, with D unclear. Germline V CDR1 and CDR2: SGHTA, FQGTGA. This CDR3 contains 16 residues. V was shortened by 4 bases and J by 0 bases, with 10 bases between the two germline ends. The CDR3: CASSSTDGSGANVLTF. The CDR3, as DNA: TGTGCCAGCAGCTCAACAGATGGCTCTGGGGCCAACGTCCTGACTTTC.

The rearrangement joins TRBV11-2 to TRBJ2-7; 11 nucleotides match TRBD2. CDR3 size: 20 residues. The J segment lost 6 bases and the V segment lost 5 bases, leaving 24 bases of the junction unmatched. Germline V gives CDR1 SGHAT, CDR2 FQNNGV. DNA for the CDR3: TGTGCCAGCAGCCCCCGACTAGCGGGGACCTCCGGAGCGGGTGTCCGCGAGCAGTACTTC. The encoded protein is CASSPRLAGTSGAGVREQYF.

This clonotype was seen once. The V call is TRBV3-1, the J call TRBJ2-7, with 9 bases fitting TRBD1. There are 16 residues in the CDR3. Germline loops: CDR1 LGHDT, CDR2 YNNKEL (reference sequence). Trimming at V came to 4 bases and at J to 5 bases, leaving 12 bases not matched to a gene. The CDR3 loop is CASSPQPGQGLNEQYF. CDR3 sequence (DNA): TGTGCCAGCAGCCCCCAGCCGGGACAGGGCCTAAACGAGCAGTACTTC.